Listed here are 21 T cell receptor beta chains from one sample, sequenced in a study of sequential checkpoint blockade in melanoma. Treatment indicated: randomized to nivolumab then ipilimumab (arm A) or the reverse (arm B). Clones were read by immunoSEQ multiplex PCR, and TCRdb kept only the in-frame ones, dropping some. The table records more than 15,000 clones, about 92% of them present only once. The source was CD8+ T cells sorted from blood (inferred from file names), collected from a patient given nivolumab and ipilimumab in sequence. The receptors were sampled from a human donor with melanoma.

This clone is a singleton in its sample. J is TRBJ2-1 and V is TRBV4-1; 7 bases agree with TRBD2. V was clipped by 1 base and J by 4 bases; unmatched bases: 4. Germline V CDR1 and CDR2: MGHRA, YSYEKL. There are 15 residues in the CDR3. CDR3 in DNA: TGCGCCAGCAGCCAAGTGGGGACTACTTACAATGAGCAGTTCTTC. Protein product: CASSQVGTTYNEQFF.

This chain connects TRBV18 to TRBJ1-5; TRBD1 aligns across 8 bases. Germline V gene data show CDR1 as KGHSH and CDR2 as LQKENI. The CDR3 is 17 residues long. V lost 5 bases to trimming and J lost 4 bases; unmatched junction nucleotides: 13. CDR3 region: CASSYKSGGQANQPQHF. In DNA, the CDR3 is TGTGCCAGCTCATACAAGTCAGGGGGCCAGGCGAATCAGCCCCAGCATTTT.

This rearrangement joins TRBV28 to TRBJ2-7; TRBD1 aligns across 7 bases. Germline V gives CDR1 MDHEN, CDR2 SYDVKM. Unmatched junction bases numbered 6, after V lost 6 bases and J lost 1 base. This CDR3 comprises 14 residues. This CDR3 is CASSPGQKSYEQYV. CDR3 nucleotides: TGTGCCAGCAGCCCGGGACAGAAGTCCTACGAGCAGTACGTC.

The chain uses TRBV19 and TRBJ1-1; 8 bases are shared with TRBD1. Germline V gene sequence: CDR1 LNHDA, CDR2 SQIVND (reference sequence). The CDR3 is 14 residues long. V gave up 3 bases and J gave up 4 bases; unmatched junction bases: 4. The CDR3 loop reads CASSIGQGGTEAFF. Written as DNA, the CDR3 is TGTGCCAGTAGTATTGGACAGGGAGGCACTGAAGCTTTCTTT.

About this clone: One end of the junction does not line up with germline, which may come from a read error. This rearrangement joins TRBV6-1 to TRBJ1-5; no reliable D call. CDR1 MNHNS and CDR2 SASEGT come from the germline V gene. The CDR3 loop spans 15 amino acids. CDR3 in DNA: TGTGCCAGCAGCCAGGACCGGGGAAGCAGTCAGCCCCAGCATTTT. Its translation is CASSQDRGSSQPQHF.

The chain uses TRBV5-5 and TRBJ2-7; D is perhaps TRBD2 (5 bases). The CDR3 totals 13 residues. Germline-derived CDR1 and CDR2 are SGHKS and YYEKEE (reference sequence). Trimming removed 4 bases at V and 4 bases at J, with 12 bases between. The DNA for the CDR3 is TGTGCCAGCAGCCCCCCACTAGTTTACGAGCAGTACTTC. Protein: CASSPPLVYEQYF.

The chain uses TRBV2 and TRBJ1-1; maybe TRBD1 (6 bases). The V end lost 5 bases, the J end lost 0 bases, and 16 bases lay between the germline ends. The CDR3 consists of 16 residues. Germline lookup yields CDR1 SNHLY and CDR2 FYNNEI. The CDR3 nucleotides read TGTGCCAGCAGTCTCGGAGTGGACAGTATGAACACTGAAGCTTTCTTT. Translation gives CASSLGVDSMNTEAFF.

CDR3 DNA: TGCGCCAGCAGCCAACCGCCTAGCGGCGAGCAGTACTTC. Residues: CASSQPPSGEQYF. The chain couples TRBV4-3 to TRBJ2-7, with 7 bases aligning to TRBD2. J lost 6 bases, V lost 2 bases, and 4 bases had no gene match. This CDR3 has 13 residues. Germline assignment: CDR1 LGHNA and CDR2 YSLEER.

Regarding this clone: A read error may account for a junction end that differs from germline. This chain connects TRBV7-9 to TRBJ1-3, with D unclear. The CDR3 loop spans 14 amino acids. Per the germline V gene, CDR1 is SEHNR and CDR2 is FQNEAQ (reference sequence). The CDR3 reads CASPDTSSGNTIYF. In DNA form, the CDR3 reads TGTGCCAGCCCAGACACAAGCTCTGGGAACACCATATATTTT.

The gene calls are TRBV19 and TRBJ1-1; D is ambiguous. Trimming stripped 7 bases from V and 4 bases from J, with 13 bases between. This CDR3 is 13 amino acids long. In germline, CDR1 is LNHDA, CDR2 SQIVND (reference sequence). CDR3 sequence: CASTTGGITEAFF. The CDR3 DNA reads TGTGCCAGTACCACTGGAGGGATCACTGAAGCTTTCTTT. Combining the CDR3 with reference TRBV19 and TRBJ1-1 gives the whole variable domain DGGITQSPKYLFRKEGQNVTLSCEQNLNHDAMYWYRQDPGQGLRLIYYSQIVNDFQKGDIAEGYSVSREKKESFPLTVTSAQKNPTAFYLCASTTGGITEAFFGQGTRLTVV.

The chain couples TRBV6-1 to TRBJ1-1, with TRBD1 identical over 9 bases. This CDR3 contains 16 residues. Germline V gene lookup returns CDR1 MNHNS and CDR2 SASEGT. V dropped 3 bases and J dropped 5; count of bases not matched to a gene: 10. The CDR3 spells CASSDRQGGLPTEAFF. CDR3 coding DNA: TGTGCCAGCAGTGACAGACAGGGGGGATTGCCGACTGAAGCTTTCTTT.

The V call is TRBV21-1, the J call TRBJ2-7; the D segment call TRBD1 is taken from the table without a DNA check. TRBV21-1 represents a pseudogene. The CDR3 contains 22 residues. DNA for the CDR3: TGTGCCAGCAGCAAAGAGGGACAGGTCAAGAACCTAACGAGTCCCAATTACTACGAGCAGTACTTC. This sequence encodes CASSKEGQVKNLTSPNYYEQYF.

The rearrangement links TRBV15 to TRBJ2-7; 7 nucleotides align to TRBD2. The CDR3 consists of 15 residues. V lost 5 bases to trimming and J lost 2 bases; unmatched junction nucleotides: 9. CDR1 is LNHNV, CDR2 YYDKDF, per germline (reference sequence). CDR3 region: CATSHRGSAAYEQYF. CDR3 in DNA: TGTGCCACCAGCCATCGCGGGAGCGCAGCCTACGAGCAGTACTTC.

This chain joins TRBV4-3 and TRBJ2-1; the D is unclear. The CDR3 has 15 residues. Germline assignment: CDR1 LGHNA and CDR2 YSLEER. V lost 4 bases, J lost 1 base, and 11 bases lay in between. CDR3 DNA sequence: TGCGCCAGCAGCCTTTCGGCGGCATCCTACAATGAGCAGTTCTTC. Its translation: CASSLSAASYNEQFF.

The chain links TRBV6-6 to TRBJ1-1; D unclear. CDR1 is MNHNY and CDR2 is SVGAGI in the germline V gene (reference sequence). The ends were cut back, 10 bases at V and 5 bases at J, with 2 bases in the middle. This CDR3 has 8 residues. The CDR3 region is CATTEAFF. The DNA for the CDR3 is TGTGCCACTACTGAAGCTTTCTTT.

Regarding this clone: The same CDR3 arises from other DNA sequences in this sample as well. V and J are TRBV27 and TRBJ1-5; D uncertain. From germline, CDR1 is MNHEY and CDR2 SMNVEV (reference sequence). V lost 3 bases, J lost 3 bases, and 9 bases lay in between. The CDR3 has 14 amino acids. CDR3 sequence (DNA): TGTGCCAGCAGTTTGTCCGGGGTCAATCAGCCCCAGCATTTT. As protein: CASSLSGVNQPQHF.

This clone was counted only a few times. V and J are TRBV9 and TRBJ2-7; D is perhaps TRBD2 (6 bases). The CDR3 sequence is 15 residues long. Trimming took 5 bases from V and 5 from J, leaving 20 bases between them. Germline-derived CDR1 and CDR2 are SGDLS and YYNGEE. CDR3 protein: CASSLSGREWNEQYF. In DNA, the CDR3 is TGTGCCAGCAGTTTATCAGGGCGGGAATGGAACGAGCAGTACTTC. Drawing the rest from reference TRBV9 and TRBJ2-7, the complete variable domain is DSGVTQTPKHLITATGQRVTLRCSPRSGDLSVYWYQQSLDQGLQFLIQYYNGEERAKGNILERFSAQQFPDLHSELNLSSLELGDSALYFCASSLSGREWNEQYFGPGTRLTVT.

V usage is TRBV5-4 and J usage is TRBJ2-7, with TRBD1 identical over 8 bases. Losses at the gene ends were 4 bases for V and 5 bases for J; bases not matched to a gene: 5. This CDR3 comprises 13 residues. Germline CDR1 reads SGHNT; CDR2 reads YYREEE (reference sequence). The CDR3 coding sequence is TGTGCCAGCAGCCTACAGGGGGTACACGAGCAGTACTTC. Its translation is CASSLQGVHEQYF.

V usage is TRBV14 and J usage is TRBJ1-1; D remains ambiguous. The CDR3 spans 11 residues. CDR1 SGHDN and CDR2 FVKESK come from the germline V gene. V gave up 4 bases and J gave up 7 bases, with 7 bases separating them. As DNA, the CDR3 is TGTGCCAGCAGCCCCGGGAGTGAAGCTTTCTTT. Its protein product is CASSPGSEAFF.

About this clone: Different DNA sequences within this sample yield the same CDR3. DNA of the CDR3: TGTGCCAGCAGTTGGACAGTTGGCGCGGGAAACACCATATATTTT. It codes for CASSWTVGAGNTIYF. The chain has TRBV19 and TRBJ1-3, with D perhaps TRBD1 (6 bases). Germline values: CDR1 LNHDA, CDR2 SQIVND (reference sequence). The CDR3 is 15 amino acids. The V end was cut by 9 bases, the J end by 4 bases, with 19 bases between.

The rearrangement links TRBV9 to TRBJ1-1, with 9 bases fitting TRBD1. Germline V CDR1 and CDR2: SGDLS, YYNGEE. The CDR3 has 15 amino acids. The junction had 4 bases not matched to a gene; V was cut back by 3 bases and J by 1 base. For the CDR3, the DNA is TGTGCCAGCAGCGAACAGGGGGCTTGGAACACTGAAGCTTTCTTT. It is translated as CASSEQGAWNTEAFF. The full variable domain, in which reference TRBV9 and TRBJ1-1 provide the parts outside the CDR3, is DSGVTQTPKHLITATGQRVTLRCSPRSGDLSVYWYQQSLDQGLQFLIQYYNGEERAKGNILERFSAQQFPDLHSELNLSSLELGDSALYFCASSEQGAWNTEAFFGQGTRLTVV.